This is a list of T cell receptor beta chains from one sample in a study of T cell responses to AZD1222 COVID-19 vaccine. Using immunoSEQ multiplex PCR, the repertoire was profiled, and TCRdb retains in-frame clones only, with some absent. The sample lists some 130,000 clones; under 90% were seen once. This specimen was peripheral blood, taken on day 0 of AZD1222 vaccination. The receptors were gathered from an adult in good health. CDR3s include the opening cysteine and the closing phenylalanine or tryptophan. A D gene is named only where the DNA matches it firmly. Rows give clone size only sometimes, using once, few, many, or a class for an expanded clone.

TRBV18,NA,TRBJ1-1,NA,TGTGCCAGTCAACCCCCGGAAGGCAGGGGCTTGGTGGACACTGAAGCTTTCTTT,CASQPPEGRGLVDTEAFF
TRBV7-9,NA,TRBJ1-3,NA,TGTGCCAGCAGCCCTACAGGCGCCTATGGGAACACCATATATTTT,CASSPTGAYGNTIYF
TRBV2,TRBD1,TRBJ1-1,NA,TGTGCCAGCAGTGAAAGGACAGGGTATACTGAAGCTTTCTTT,CASSERTGYTEAFF
TRBV30,NA,TRBJ1-4,NA,TGTGCCTGGAGTGTGGGGCCGTCTAATGAAAAACTGTTTTTT,CAWSVGPSNEKLFF
TRBV6-5,NA,TRBJ2-1,NA,TGTGCCAGCAGTTACGGGGTGTTGAGGGGTGAGCAGTTCTTC,CASSYGVLRGEQFF
TRBV18,TRBD2,TRBJ2-1,NA,TGTGCCAGCTCACCTAGACTAGCACATGAGCAGTTCTTC,CASSPRLAHEQFF
TRBV30,NA,TRBJ1-2,once,TGTGCCTGGAGTTTAGGGTATGGCTACACCTTC,CAWSLGYGYTF
TRBV7-2,TRBD1,TRBJ1-1,NA,TGTGCCAGCAGCCTTCCAGGACAGGGGCGTGGGCGGACTGAAGCTTTCTTT,CASSLPGQGRGRTEAFF
TRBV4-1,NA,TRBJ1-3,NA,TGCGCCAGCAGCCCGGCCGACAGCTCTGGAAACACCATATATTTT,CASSPADSSGNTIYF
TRBV4-2,NA,TRBJ1-3,NA,TGTGCCAGCAGCCAGGATCGACGGTTCTCTGGAAACACCATATATTTT,CASSQDRRFSGNTIYF
TRBV7-9,NA,TRBJ1-1,NA,TGTGCCAGCAGCCTCCGGGACGGATTGAACACTGAAGCTTTCTTT,CASSLRDGLNTEAFF
TRBV10-3,TRBD1,TRBJ1-6,NA,TGTGCCATCAGTGATAAGGACAGGGGAAATTCACCCCTCCACTTT,CAISDKDRGNSPLHF
TRBV10-3,TRBD1,TRBJ1-2,NA,TGTGCCATCAGTGGACAGGGTATAGGTGGCTACACCTTT,CAISGQGIGGYTF
TRBV6-5,NA,TRBJ2-5,NA,TGTGCCAGCAGGACTAGATCCCTAGAGACCCAGTACTTC,CASRTRSLETQYF
TRBV11-2,NA,TRBJ1-1,NA,TGTGCCAGCAGCTTCGGAGGGGGGGCCACGGAAGCTTTCTTT,CASSFGGGATEAFF
TRBV5-1,TRBD1,TRBJ1-2,NA,TGCGCCAGCAGCTTGGGGGGACAGGGGCCCTACACCTTC,CASSLGGQGPYTF
TRBV5-4,NA,TRBJ1-3,NA,TGTGCCAGCAGCTCGATGACTTCCAGCTCTGGAAACACCATATATTTT,CASSSMTSSSGNTIYF
TRBV7-2,TRBD2,TRBJ2-1,NA,TGTGCCAGCAGCCCCGGGACTAGACGCCATGAGCAGTTCTTC,CASSPGTRRHEQFF
TRBV6-1,NA,TRBJ1-2,NA,TGTGCCAGCAGTGAAGTAGCTAACTATGGCTACACCTTC,CASSEVANYGYTF
TRBV6-5,NA,TRBJ2-2,NA,TGTGCCAGCAGTTACATCGACACCGGGGAGCTGTTTTTT,CASSYIDTGELFF
TRBV10-3,TRBD2,TRBJ2-7,NA,TGTGCCATCAGTGAGTCCGGGACTATGAGGGAGCAGTACTTC,CAISESGTMREQYF
TRBV12-3/TRBV12-4,NA,TRBJ2-4,NA,TGTGCCAGCAAAATGGGGATGTTGAACATTCAGTACTTC,CASKMGMLNIQYF
TRBV10-3,NA,TRBJ1-6,NA,TGTGCCATCAGCGAGCTGGGGCCCCTCCACTTT,CAISELGPLHF
TRBV27,NA,TRBJ1-6,NA,TGTGCCAGCAGTCCACTTGACGTAAGAGATAATTCACCCCTCCACTTT,CASSPLDVRDNSPLHF
TRBV12-3/TRBV12-4,NA,TRBJ1-2,NA,TGTGCCAGCGGTGGATTATCTAACTATGGCTACACCTTC,CASGGLSNYGYTF
TRBV12-3/TRBV12-4,NA,TRBJ1-6,NA,TGTGCCAGCAGTCCCCTAGGACCCAAACCCCTCCACTTT,CASSPLGPKPLHF
TRBV7-2,NA,TRBJ2-3,NA,TGTGCCAGCAGCTTATCAGGGTCCGGCACAGATACGCAGTATTTT,CASSLSGSGTDTQYF
TRBV5-4,NA,TRBJ2-3,NA,TGTGCCAGCAGCTCCAAAGTATCCTCAGATACGCAGTATTTT,CASSSKVSSDTQYF
TRBV11-2,TRBD1,TRBJ1-2,NA,TGTGCCAGCAGCTACCCGGGACAGGTTGGAACTGGGGACTATGGCTACACCTTC,CASSYPGQVGTGDYGYTF
TRBV5-1,TRBD1,TRBJ1-2,NA,TGCGCCAGCAGTAGTGACAGGGGACTGACTGGCTATGGCTACACCTTC,CASSSDRGLTGYGYTF
TRBV19,NA,TRBJ1-1,NA,TGTGCCAGTAGTATTGGGGCATCGTTGGAAGCTTTCTTT,CASSIGASLEAFF
TRBV5-1,NA,TRBJ1-6,NA,TGCGCCAGCAGCTTGGCAGGGGCAGATTCACCCCTCCACTTT,CASSLAGADSPLHF
TRBV14,NA,TRBJ2-2,NA,TGTGCCAGCAGCCAATTCCGTGAGGGACACCTGAACACCGGGGAGCTGTTTTTT,CASSQFREGHLNTGELFF
TRBV18,TRBD1,TRBJ1-2,NA,TGTGCCAGCTCACCTCCGGGACAGGGGCTGTGGGATGGCTACACCTTC,CASSPPGQGLWDGYTF
TRBV7-9,TRBD2,TRBJ2-1,NA,TGTGCCAGCAGAAACCCGGGACTAGCGGTGAATGAGCAGTTCTTC,CASRNPGLAVNEQFF
TRBV2,NA,TRBJ2-2,NA,TGTGCCAGCAGGACCAGGTCTCCGAACACCGGGGAGCTGTTTTTT,CASRTRSPNTGELFF
TRBV5-5,NA,TRBJ1-2,few,TGTGCCAGCAGCTTGGGCCCTGGGGGGCGGCCGGTGGGAGGCTACACCTTC,CASSLGPGGRPVGGYTF
TRBV6-6,TRBD1,TRBJ1-6,NA,TGTGCCAGCGACGTTGGACAGGCCGTTAATTCACCCCTCCACTTT,CASDVGQAVNSPLHF
TRBV19,TRBD1,TRBJ1-2,once,TGTGCCAGTAGTATCACAGGGGACACCTATGGCTACACCTTC,CASSITGDTYGYTF
TRBV2,NA,TRBJ1-1,few,TGTGCCAGCAGTGAACAAGTACACCTAATAAACACTGAAGCTTTCTTT,CASSEQVHLINTEAFF
TRBV5-1,NA,TRBJ1-6,NA,TGCGCCAGCAGCTTGGGCTCCTTAAATTCACCCCTCCACTTT,CASSLGSLNSPLHF